This T cell receptor beta chain comes out of a study of blood T cell repertoires in COVID-19. About the research overall: COVID-19 samples from acute and convalescent phases originated in the United States, Italy and Spain. T cells, B-cell-depleted T cells, or PBMCs provided the cDNA or gDNA that served as material.

In the study's own analysis: It was from reference gene primer amplification that nucleated cell counts were estimated. TCRdb's copy holds only in-frame clones and misses some; the assay was immunoSEQ multiplex PCR. Clone size and V and J calls were adopted from that table, with D and trimming inferred from the DNA. The sample has about 140,000 clones; roughly 90% are singletons. This clone was picked up one time. V was cut by 0 bases and J by 8 bases, with 14 bases left in between. Germline values: CDR1 KGHSH, CDR2 LQKENI. The length of the CDR3 is 15 residues. The origin of this receptor is a man aged 50 or older with active or convalescent COVID-19. The chain carries TRBV18 and TRBJ2-1; D gene ambiguous. Sequencing was performed on peripheral blood. CDR3 DNA sequence: TGTGCCAGCTCACCACCGAACTCCCCAGGCGATGAGCAGTTCTTC. Amino acid sequence: CASSPPNSPGDEQFF.